The clone carrying this T cell receptor beta chain was seen a few times. Its cognate antigen is unknown. This entry is derived from a study of T cells in narcolepsy. Notes on the study in general: Blood of same and different patients, but not healthy controls, reportedly held recurring autoreactive clonotypes.

Profiling relied on immunoSEQ multiplex PCR, and the TCRdb table lists in-frame clones only, not all of them. The sample lists tens of thousands of clones, over 70% seen once, with 4% to 4.5% in the top ten. V was shortened by 0 bases and J by 0 bases, with 9 bases between the two germline ends. This CDR3 is 15 amino acids long. In germline, CDR1 is MNHNY, CDR2 SVGAGI (reference sequence). What was sequenced was memory (CD45RA-) CD4+ T cells from blood. J is TRBJ2-7 and V is TRBV6-6; the D gene is possibly TRBD2 (6 bases). The receptor comes from a human donor in good health. Written as DNA, the CDR3 is TGTGCCAGCAGTTACTCGGGGGGTCTCTCCTACGAGCAGTACTTC. It translates to CASSYSGGLSYEQYF.